The 26 T cell receptor beta chains below all came from one sample that was sequenced in a study of T cell responses to AZD1222 COVID-19 vaccine. Assay used: immunoSEQ multiplex PCR; TCRdb lists only in-frame clones, some missing. In the table there are approximately 180,000 clones, about 88% of which are singletons. The sample was peripheral blood, taken 28 days after the second AZD1222 dose. The origin of the receptors is an adult who received the AZD1222 COVID-19 vaccine.

The chain links TRBV19 to TRBJ1-1; TRBD1 might be the D (6 bases). Germline values: CDR1 LNHDA, CDR2 SQIVND (reference sequence). The CDR3 consists of 14 residues. Trimming took 4 bases from V and 4 from J, leaving 13 bases between them. CDR3 region: CASSTLRGGTEAFF. CDR3 bases: TGTGCCAGTAGTACCCTCAGGGGTGGCACTGAAGCTTTCTTT.

The chain has TRBV19 and TRBJ2-1; 9 nucleotides match TRBD2. With V trimmed by 5 bases and J by 5 bases, 25 bases remained unmatched. CDR3 length: 21 residues. CDR1 is LNHDA, CDR2 SQIVND, per germline (reference sequence). CDR3 coding DNA: TGTGCCAGTAGTCCAGCCTTCCACGTGGGGGTAGCGGGAGTGATAAACAATGAGCAGTTCTTC. Translating it yields CASSPAFHVGVAGVINNEQFF.

CDR3 region: CASSPVAGLSYEQYF. As DNA, the CDR3 is TGTGCCAGTAGTCCGGTAGCGGGCCTCTCCTACGAGCAGTACTTC. V and J are TRBV19 and TRBJ2-7; 7 nucleotides match TRBD2. J lost 0 bases, V lost 5 bases, and 7 bases had no gene match. The CDR3 runs 15 residues. The germline CDR1 and CDR2 sequences are LNHDA and SQIVND (reference sequence). The full variable domain, in which reference TRBV19 and TRBJ2-7 provide the parts outside the CDR3, is DGGITQSPKYLFRKEGQNVTLSCEQNLNHDAMYWYRQDPGQGLRLIYYSQIVNDFQKGDIAEGYSVSREKKESFPLTVTSAQKNPTAFYLCASSPVAGLSYEQYFGPGTRLTVT.

This clone was seen a handful of times. This chain uses TRBV13 with TRBJ1-1; D is undetermined. Trimming left V 4 bases short and J 6 bases short, with 12 bases between. CDR1 is PRHDT and CDR2 is FYEKMQ in the germline V gene (reference sequence). This CDR3 contains 13 residues. The CDR3 protein is CASSWRGEAEAFF. The CDR3, as DNA: TGTGCCAGCAGCTGGCGGGGAGAGGCTGAAGCTTTCTTT. Full variable domain (missing parts from reference TRBV13 and TRBJ1-1): AAGVIQSPRHLIKEKRETATLKCYPIPRHDTVYWYQQGPGQDPQFLISFYEKMQSDKGSIPDRFSAQQFSDYHSELNMSSLELGDSALYFCASSWRGEAEAFFGQGTRLTVV.

This rearrangement joins TRBV28 to TRBJ2-2; D remains ambiguous. The V end lost 3 bases, the J end lost 3 bases, and 8 bases lay between the germline ends. The CDR3 runs 14 residues. Germline V lookup: CDR1 MDHEN, CDR2 SYDVKM. CDR3: CASSFSSDTGELFF. CDR3 in DNA: TGTGCCAGCAGTTTTTCGTCGGACACCGGGGAGCTGTTTTTT. Complete variable domain (other parts from reference TRBV28 and TRBJ2-2): DVKVTQSSRYLVKRTGEKVFLECVQDMDHENMFWYRQDPGLGLRLIYFSYDVKMKEKGDIPEGYSVSREKKERFSLILESASTNQTSMYLCASSFSSDTGELFFGEGSRLTVL.

The chain joins TRBV7-3 to TRBJ2-7, with D possibly TRBD1 on 6 matching bases. V was pared by 0 bases and J by 4 bases, with 7 bases between. The CDR3 has 13 amino acids. Germline V gene sequence: CDR1 SGHTA, CDR2 FQGTGA. The CDR3 bases are TGTGCCAGCAGCTTAACAACAGGGTACGAGCAGTACTTC. Protein: CASSLTTGYEQYF. The full variable domain, with the rest looked up from reference TRBV7-3 and TRBJ2-7, is GAGVSQTPSNKVTEKGKYVELRCDPISGHTALYWYRQSLGQGPEFLIYFQGTGAADDSGLPNDRFFAVRPEGSVSTLKIQRTERGDSAVYLCASSLTTGYEQYFGPGTRLTVT.

The gene calls are TRBV28 and TRBJ2-1; 9 nucleotides agree with TRBD2. The ends lost 4 bases at V and 7 bases at J; junction bases unmatched: 8. There are 15 residues in the CDR3. The germline V gene has CDR1 MDHEN and CDR2 SYDVKM. The CDR3 here is CASSSHGGRGNEQFF. The CDR3 nucleotides are TGTGCCAGCAGTTCCCACGGCGGGAGGGGGAATGAGCAGTTCTTC.

The chain has TRBV5-1 and TRBJ2-2, with 12 nucleotides matching TRBD2. J lost 1 base, V lost 0 bases, and 7 bases had no gene match. Germline V CDR1 and CDR2: SGHRS, YFSETQ. This CDR3 spans 19 amino acids. CDR3 loop: CASSLGILAGGKNTGELFF. DNA for the CDR3: TGCGCCAGCAGCTTGGGAATTCTAGCGGGAGGGAAGAACACCGGGGAGCTGTTTTTT.

V and J are TRBV27 and TRBJ2-7, with D unclear. Between the trimmed V and J ends, which lost 8 bases and 2 bases, there was a span of 13 bases. This CDR3 contains 13 residues. The germline V gene encodes CDR1 MNHEY and CDR2 SMNVEV (reference sequence). CDR3 sequence: CASRTHGAYEQYF. The CDR3 DNA sequence: TGTGCCAGCCGGACCCACGGTGCCTACGAGCAGTACTTC.

This chain uses TRBV19 with TRBJ1-4; D gene unclear. Trimming cost V 0 bases and J 0 bases, with 5 bases left between them. The V gene's germline CDR1 is LNHDA and CDR2 SQIVND (reference sequence). The CDR3 runs 15 residues. The CDR3 loop is CASSIDGATNEKLFF. In nucleotides, the CDR3 is TGTGCCAGTAGTATAGATGGAGCAACTAATGAAAAACTGTTTTTT.

J is TRBJ1-3 and V is TRBV2; no firm D call. Germline V gene data show CDR1 as SNHLY and CDR2 as FYNNEI. V was clipped by 0 bases and J by 2 bases, with 11 bases between them. The CDR3 is made up of 16 amino acids. In DNA, the CDR3 is TGTGCCAGCAGTGAAGCGCTTCAAGGAGCTGGAAACACCATATATTTT. This sequence encodes CASSEALQGAGNTIYF.

This chain uses TRBV2 with TRBJ2-5; 7 bases fit TRBD2. J lost 4 bases, V lost 6 bases, and 5 bases had no gene match. CDR3 length equals 13 residues. Germline CDR1 is SNHLY and CDR2 is FYNNEI. The DNA for the CDR3 is TGTGCCAGCAGCCCCATAGCGGGAGAGACCCAGTACTTC. As protein: CASSPIAGETQYF.

The V and J genes are TRBV19 and TRBJ1-4, with D tentatively TRBD1 (6 bases). V shed 6 bases and J shed 0 bases, with 11 bases lying between them. Germline V CDR1 and CDR2: LNHDA, SQIVND (reference sequence). The CDR3 extends over 15 amino acids. The CDR3 nucleotides are TGTGCCAGTAGCCGACAGGTCGCAACTAATGAAAAACTGTTTTTT. Its translation: CASSRQVATNEKLFF.

The chain has TRBV5-1 and TRBJ2-7; 7 bases agree with TRBD2. The ends lost 7 bases at V and 2 bases at J; junction bases unmatched: 6. The CDR3 is 13 amino acids. Germline V gives CDR1 SGHRS, CDR2 YFSETQ. This CDR3 reads CASSAGWAYEQYF. The CDR3, as DNA: TGCGCCAGCTCAGCGGGATGGGCCTACGAGCAGTACTTC.

The rearrangement uses TRBV5-4 and TRBJ1-4; D unclear. Germline V CDR1 and CDR2: SGHNT, YYREEE (reference sequence). With 4 bases removed from V and 4 bases from J, the gap between germline ends came to 5 bases. The CDR3 loop spans 12 amino acids. The CDR3 DNA is TGTGCCAGCAGCGGGAGTAATGAAAAACTGTTTTTT. Protein sequence: CASSGSNEKLFF.

The V and J genes are TRBV5-8 and TRBJ2-7, with D hard to call. Trimming removed 2 bases from V and 6 bases from J, with 6 bases in between. In germline, CDR1 is SGHTS, CDR2 YDEGEE. The CDR3 totals 11 residues. CDR3 in DNA: TGTGCCAGCAGCTTAGCATCCGAGCAGTACTTC. Its translation: CASSLASEQYF.

This clone was counted a few times. The V gene is TRBV7-6, the J gene TRBJ2-5; 7 bases map to TRBD2. The V and J ends lost 1 base and 5 bases, in that order; junction bases with no gene match: 4. The CDR3 extends over 14 amino acids. Germline assignment: CDR1 SGHVS and CDR2 FNYEAQ. The CDR3 DNA sequence: TGTGCCAGCAGCTTAGGGGGGGAGGGGGAGACCCAGTACTTC. Its translation: CASSLGGEGETQYF.

The chain uses TRBV7-3 and TRBJ2-6; D unclear. CDR1 is SGHTA and CDR2 is FQGTGA in the germline V gene. CDR3 length: 15 amino acids. V was cut by 0 bases and J by 3 bases, with 6 bases left in between. CDR3 bases: TGTGCCAGCAGCTTAACCCGGAGTGGGGCCAACGTCCTGACTTTC. It specifies CASSLTRSGANVLTF.

The chain couples TRBV4-3 to TRBJ2-4; D may be TRBD2 (6 bases). V lost 0 bases to trimming and J lost 5 bases, with 14 bases between them. Per germline, CDR1 LGHNA and CDR2 YSLEER. The CDR3 runs to 16 residues. CDR3 amino acids: CASSQEIFAGQNIQYF. The CDR3 region has the DNA TGCGCCAGCAGCCAAGAAATATTCGCGGGGCAAAACATTCAGTACTTC.

The chain uses TRBV27 and TRBJ1-6; D might be TRBD1 (5 bases). CDR3 length equals 13 residues. Trimming pared 8 bases from V and 7 bases from J, leaving 12 bases between. In germline, CDR1 is MNHEY, CDR2 SMNVEV (reference sequence). CDR3 amino acids: CASGDRGNSPLHF. The CDR3 DNA reads as TGTGCCAGCGGAGACAGAGGAAATTCACCCCTCCACTTT.

The V and J genes are TRBV30 and TRBJ2-2; TRBD1 aligns across 7 bases. The CDR3 has 14 residues. Per the germline V gene, CDR1 is GTSNPN and CDR2 is SVGIG (reference sequence). The V segment lost 2 bases and the J segment 6 bases; nucleotides outside the gene matches: 6. For the CDR3, the DNA is TGTGCCTGGAGTCCACTGACAGGGCCCGGGGAGCTGTTTTTT. It specifies CAWSPLTGPGELFF.

This chain joins TRBV7-3 and TRBJ2-1, with 10 bases aligning to TRBD2. This CDR3 spans 19 amino acids. Germline CDR1 and CDR2: SGHTA and FQGTGA. Trimming took 5 bases from V and 4 from J; bases not matched to a gene: 17. The CDR3 nucleotides are TGTGCCAGCAGCCCCATGGTCCTAGCGGGAGTCATCCCTTACAATGAGCAGTTCTTC. Amino acid sequence: CASSPMVLAGVIPYNEQFF. The full variable domain, with the rest looked up from reference TRBV7-3 and TRBJ2-1, is GAGVSQTPSNKVTEKGKYVELRCDPISGHTALYWYRQSLGQGPEFLIYFQGTGAADDSGLPNDRFFAVRPEGSVSTLKIQRTERGDSAVYLCASSPMVLAGVIPYNEQFFGPGTRLTVL.

V and J are TRBV6-4 and TRBJ1-6; 9 nucleotides match TRBD1. The CDR3 runs to 17 residues. Germline CDR1 is MRHNA and CDR2 is SNTAGT. V was pared by 5 bases and J by 9 bases, with 14 bases of the junction left unmatched. CDR3 protein: CASSSLPGQGLGSPLHF. The CDR3 coding sequence is TGTGCCAGCAGTTCACTCCCGGGACAGGGATTGGGTTCACCCCTCCACTTT.

The chain recombines TRBV10-3 with TRBJ2-3; tentatively, D is TRBD2 (5 bases). There are 14 residues in the CDR3. Germline V gene sequence: CDR1 ENHRY, CDR2 SYGVKD. Trimming left V 9 bases short and J 2 bases short, with 15 bases between. The CDR3 sequence: CAMGPEADTDTQYF. Written as DNA, the CDR3 is TGTGCCATGGGTCCGGAGGCCGACACAGATACGCAGTATTTT.

This chain joins TRBV18 and TRBJ2-7, with 7 bases identical to TRBD1. J gave up 5 bases and V 3 bases, and 10 bases lay outside the gene matches. The CDR3 sequence is 15 residues long. Germline CDR1 and CDR2: KGHSH and LQKENI. CDR3 loop: CASSPPTGPSDEQYF. The CDR3 nucleotides are TGTGCCAGCTCACCTCCGACAGGGCCGTCGGACGAGCAGTACTTC.

The V gene is TRBV19, the J gene TRBJ1-6; no clear D. The CDR3 has 15 amino acids. Germline CDR1 reads LNHDA; CDR2 reads SQIVND (reference sequence). Trimming removed 6 bases from V and 8 bases from J, with 17 bases in between. The DNA of the CDR3 is TGTGCCAGTAGACCTGGGTTTGACGGAGATTCACCCCTCCACTTT. As protein: CASRPGFDGDSPLHF.